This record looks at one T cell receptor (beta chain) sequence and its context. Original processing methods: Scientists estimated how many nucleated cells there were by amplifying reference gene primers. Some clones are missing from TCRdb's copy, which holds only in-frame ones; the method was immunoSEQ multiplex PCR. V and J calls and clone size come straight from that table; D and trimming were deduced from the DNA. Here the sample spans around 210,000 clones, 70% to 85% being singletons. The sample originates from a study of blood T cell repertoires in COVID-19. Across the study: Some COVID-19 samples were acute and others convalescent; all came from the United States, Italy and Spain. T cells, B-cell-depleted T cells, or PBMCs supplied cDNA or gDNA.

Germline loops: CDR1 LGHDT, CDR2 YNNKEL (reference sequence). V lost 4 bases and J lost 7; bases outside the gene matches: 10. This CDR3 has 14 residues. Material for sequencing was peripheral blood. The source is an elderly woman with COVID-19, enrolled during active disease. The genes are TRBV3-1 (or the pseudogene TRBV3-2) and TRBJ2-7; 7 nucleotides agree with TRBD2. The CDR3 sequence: CASSPGFNGREQYF. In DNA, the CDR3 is TGTGCCAGCAGCCCCGGTTTCAACGGGAGGGAGCAGTACTTC.